The 21 T cell receptor beta chains below come from one sample, sequenced in a study of PD-1 and CTLA-4 blockade in melanoma. This table comes from immunoSEQ multiplex PCR, and its TCRdb copy is limited to in-frame clones, with some not included. The sample has 25,000 to 40,000 clones; about nine tenths are singletons. Sample: CD8+ T cells from peripheral blood, taken from a patient given anti-PD-1 treatment. The receptor set was obtained from a human donor with melanoma.

The chain uses TRBV28 and TRBJ1-4; a possible D gene is TRBD1 (6 bases). CDR3 size: 15 residues. Trimming took off 6 bases at V and 6 bases at J, with 17 bases between the two ends. Per germline, CDR1 MDHEN and CDR2 SYDVKM. CDR3 nucleotide sequence: TGTGCCAGCAGACAGGGCTTAGGGCCTGATGAAAAACTGTTTTTT. It translates to CASRQGLGPDEKLFF.

The V and J genes are TRBV19 and TRBJ2-7; TRBD1 aligns across 9 bases. Germline values: CDR1 LNHDA, CDR2 SQIVND (reference sequence). Germline trimming cut 5 bases from V and 6 bases from J; bases unmatched to any gene: 8. CDR3 size: 14 residues. In DNA, the CDR3 is TGTGCCAGTAGTCCTGACAGGGGGTCCCCCGAGCAGTACTTC. It specifies CASSPDRGSPEQYF.

The gene calls are TRBV18 and TRBJ2-1; 8 bases match TRBD2. Looked up from germline, CDR1 is KGHSH and CDR2 is LQKENI. The CDR3 extends over 19 amino acids. Trimming took 4 bases from V and 2 from J; bases not matched to a gene: 16. CDR3 bases: TGTGCCAGCTCACTTTACTCTCTAGCGGGCGAAACCCCCTACAATGAGCAGTTCTTC. The encoded protein is CASSLYSLAGETPYNEQFF.

V and J are TRBV7-6 and TRBJ2-1; D unclear. The CDR3 extends over 14 amino acids. The V gene lost 3 bases and the J gene lost 0 bases, with 6 bases spanning the gap. Germline CDR1 and CDR2: SGHVS and FNYEAQ. The CDR3 reads CASSFGSSYNEQFF. The CDR3 coding sequence is TGTGCCAGCAGCTTCGGAAGCTCCTACAATGAGCAGTTCTTC.

The V gene is TRBV7-2, the J gene TRBJ2-1; D remains unclear. The CDR3 totals 16 residues. The V end lost 5 bases, the J end lost 10 bases, and 24 bases lay between the germline ends. Germline V gene data show CDR1 as SGHTA and CDR2 as FQGNSA. The DNA for the CDR3 is TGTGCCAGCAGCCATACCGTAAAGGCCCCCCGCCCCGAGCAGTTCTTC. Translating it yields CASSHTVKAPRPEQFF.

The chain is built from TRBV29-1 and TRBJ2-1; D is undetermined. Trimming removed 4 bases from V and 5 bases from J, with 12 bases in between. This CDR3 is built from 13 residues. Germline CDR1 and CDR2: SQVTM and ANQGSEA. The CDR3 sequence: CSVVGVSHNEQFF. The DNA for the CDR3 is TGCAGCGTTGTAGGCGTCAGTCACAATGAGCAGTTCTTC.

The table lists this clone with a count of one. The rearrangement links TRBV24-1 to TRBJ2-1, with D uncertain. Trimming took 9 bases from V and 0 from J, leaving 5 bases between them. The CDR3 covers 12 residues. The V gene's germline CDR1 is KGHDR and CDR2 SFDVKD. This CDR3 is CATGDSYNEQFF. CDR3 nucleotide sequence: TGTGCCACCGGGGACTCCTACAATGAGCAGTTCTTC.

V gene TRBV7-9 combines with J gene TRBJ1-6; TRBD1 matches 8 bases. The CDR3 totals 19 residues. V was pared by 5 bases and J by 0 bases, with 12 bases of the junction left unmatched. Germline CDR1 SEHNR, CDR2 FQNEAQ (reference sequence). CDR3 DNA: TGTGCCAGCAGCCTATCAAGGGACAGGTCAAGCTCCTATAATTCACCCCTCCACTTT. Protein sequence: CASSLSRDRSSSYNSPLHF.

The gene calls are TRBV7-2 and TRBJ2-3, with D unresolved. Trimming pared 1 base from V and 2 bases from J, leaving 13 bases between. The CDR3 consists of 16 residues. Germline assignment: CDR1 SGHTA and CDR2 FQGNSA. CDR3 bases: TGTGCCAGCAGCTTAGTGAGTGGCGGCCCCACAGATACGCAGTATTTT. Its translation is CASSLVSGGPTDTQYF.

The V and J genes are TRBV5-6 and TRBJ1-2; D remains unclear. The germline V and J ends were trimmed by 2 bases and 8 bases, with 7 bases remaining between them. Germline V gene sequence: CDR1 SGHDT, CDR2 YYEEEE. The CDR3 runs 11 residues. Here the CDR3 DNA reads TGTGCCAGCAGCTTTTCGGAGGGCTACACCTTC. Its translation is CASSFSEGYTF.

The chain uses TRBV7-8 and TRBJ1-4, with 9 bases that match TRBD1. The CDR3 is made up of 14 amino acids. The germline V gene encodes CDR1 SGHVS and CDR2 FQNEAQ. V was clipped by 5 bases and J by 8 bases; unmatched bases: 6. The CDR3 nucleotides are TGTGCCAGCAGCCCCGGGACAGGGTCCGAAAAACTGTTTTTT. This translates into CASSPGTGSEKLFF.

The genes are TRBV11-1 and TRBJ2-4; TRBD1 aligns across 7 bases. J was trimmed by 5 bases and V by 5 bases; bases with no gene match: 6. The CDR3 has 14 amino acids. Germline lookup yields CDR1 SGHAT and CDR2 FQDESV (reference sequence). This chain's CDR3 is CASSPRTGENIQYF. DNA for the CDR3: TGTGCCAGCAGCCCCCGGACAGGAGAAAACATTCAGTACTTC.

The V call is TRBV29-1, the J call TRBJ2-7; 7 bases map to TRBD1. V dropped 3 bases and J dropped 2; count of bases not matched to a gene: 4. Germline CDR1 and CDR2: SQVTM and ANQGSEA. CDR3 length: 13 amino acids. Here the CDR3 reads CSVETGTPYEQYF. The DNA of the CDR3 is TGCAGCGTTGAGACAGGGACACCCTACGAGCAGTACTTC.

The V call is TRBV9, the J call TRBJ2-3; a weak D match, TRBD1 (5 bases). Germline V gene lookup returns CDR1 SGDLS and CDR2 YYNGEE. The CDR3 spans 15 residues. V gave up 3 bases and J gave up 1 base, with 12 bases separating them. Written as DNA, the CDR3 is TGTGCCAGCAGCGGGGGTGGGGCGGGCACAGATACGCAGTATTTT. This gives the protein CASSGGGAGTDTQYF.

The rearrangement links TRBV12-3 or TRBV12-4 to TRBJ2-7; D possibly corresponds to TRBD1 (6 bases). V lost 3 bases and J lost 4, with 7 bases in between. The CDR3 contains 12 residues. The CDR3 DNA reads as TGTGCCAGCAGTTTTACAGGGTACGAGCAGTACTTC. This encodes CASSFTGYEQYF.

This clone has just one count. The chain has TRBV6-2 or TRBV6-3 and TRBJ1-1; TRBD1 matches at 7 bases. The germline V gene has CDR1 MNHEY and CDR2 SVGEGT. This CDR3 spans 16 amino acids. The V segment lost 0 bases and the J segment 3 bases; nucleotides outside the gene matches: 7. CDR3 residues: CASSYSRQGVDTEAFF. The DNA of the CDR3 is TGTGCCAGCAGTTACTCGCGACAGGGTGTCGACACTGAAGCTTTCTTT.

V usage is TRBV6-5 and J usage is TRBJ1-1; D not certain. There are 13 residues in the CDR3. V dropped 7 bases and J dropped 0 bases, with 9 bases sitting between them. Germline values: CDR1 MNHEY, CDR2 SVGAGI. Here the CDR3 reads CASTPHLNTEAFF. CDR3 sequence (DNA): TGTGCCAGCACCCCTCACCTGAACACTGAAGCTTTCTTT.

The V and J genes are TRBV24-1 and TRBJ2-2; TRBD1 matches 11 bases. CDR3 length equals 15 residues. Trimming at V came to 4 bases and at J to 5 bases, leaving 2 bases not matched to a gene. Looked up from germline, CDR1 is KGHDR and CDR2 is SFDVKD. The CDR3 DNA reads TGTGCCACCAGTGACGGGACAGGGGGGACCGGGGAGCTGTTTTTT. Protein sequence: CATSDGTGGTGELFF.

This clone was detected only once. V is TRBV5-4 and J is TRBJ1-2; no clear D gene. The V and J ends lost 3 bases and 1 base respectively, with 7 bases between them. This CDR3 is built from 13 residues. The germline V gene has CDR1 SGHNT and CDR2 YYREEE (reference sequence). The CDR3 DNA reads TGTGCCAGCAGCTCGACCCTTAACTATGGCTACACCTTC. Encoded protein: CASSSTLNYGYTF.

This clone was detected only once. The chain has TRBV4-3 and TRBJ2-3, with a weak D call TRBD2 (5 bases). The CDR3 has 14 amino acids. Germline V gene lookup returns CDR1 LGHNA and CDR2 YSLEER. The V end was cut by 0 bases, the J end by 6 bases, with 10 bases between. The CDR3 bases are TGCGCCAGCAGCCAAGATCCGGGGTTTGATACGCAGTATTTT. Its translation is CASSQDPGFDTQYF.

The count of this clone is one. V usage is TRBV7-8 and J usage is TRBJ2-2, with unresolved D. The CDR3 loop spans 13 amino acids. Trimming shortened V by 7 bases and J by 2 bases, and 8 bases separated the two germline ends. CDR1 is SGHVS and CDR2 is FQNEAQ in the germline V gene. CDR3 amino acids: CASKGPNTGELFF. CDR3 bases: TGTGCCAGCAAGGGCCCCAACACCGGGGAGCTGTTTTTT.